The sequence of this T cell receptor (beta chain) was determined in a study of blood T cell repertoires in COVID-19. Study at large: The samples span acute and convalescent COVID-19 from the United States, Italy and Spain. In each case, the material was cDNA or gDNA derived from T cells, B-cell-depleted T cells, or PBMCs.

As originally analysed: Counts of nucleated cells, estimated from reference gene primer amplification, were obtained. The table came from immunoSEQ multiplex PCR; TCRdb's copy has only in-frame clones and leaves some out. The D gene and trimming were derived from the DNA, and the V and J assignments and clone size from that table. The sample lists about 190,000 clones, 82% occurring once. Trimming removed 2 bases at V and 5 bases at J, with 12 bases between. Germline lookup yields CDR1 KGHSH and CDR2 LQKENI. This CDR3 comprises 14 residues. Sample: peripheral blood. This TCR came from a woman of 80 years or more with active or convalescent COVID-19. The rearrangement joins TRBV18 to TRBJ2-5, with a possible D match to TRBD1 (5 bases). CDR3 coding DNA: TGTGCCAGCTCACCAATACCAGGGCACGAGACCCAGTACTTC. Translation: CASSPIPGHETQYF.